This T cell receptor (beta chain) was captured in a study of T cell clonality in common variable immunodeficiency. Regarding the study as a whole: Reportedly, TCR beta sequences from common variable immunodeficiency showed fewer deletions and N-nucleotide insertions. CVID subjects had higher TCRbeta clonality than healthy controls, most marked in about a third. CVID subjects shared fewer TCRbeta clones than healthy controls did.

CVID and control samples used equivalent genomic DNA input. Sequencing was performed with immunoSEQ multiplex PCR; in TCRdb, only in-frame clones are kept and a portion is missing. This table holds tens of thousands of clones with no singletons; the top ten claim approximately 2%. This clone was counted many times. Its specificity is unknown. The sequence runs out 3 residues before the end of the CDR3; the remainder is reconstructed from the germline J gene. Between the trimmed V and J ends, which lost 5 bases and 3 bases, there was a span of 14 bases. Germline V gene lookup returns CDR1 MNHEY and CDR2 SVGEGT. This CDR3 is 14 amino acids long.

This chain connects TRBV6-2 or TRBV6-3 to TRBJ2-7; D possibly corresponds to TRBD1 (5 bases). The material sequenced was peripheral blood mononuclear cells. The receptor was isolated from a human donor with common variable immunodeficiency. CDR3 in amino acids: CASSPPQGFYEQYF. CDR3 bases read: TGTGCCAGCAGTCCTCCTCAGGGATTCTACGAG.